The subject of this entry is one TCR beta chain. TCRdb keeps only in-frame clones here, not all; method: immunoSEQ multiplex PCR. The sample has roughly 95,000 clones; 85% are singletons. It was the roughly 130-subject validation cohort, separate from the approximately 700-subject first cohort, to which the donors belonged. This sample was taken from a study of cytomegalovirus exposure and HLA in healthy donors. J lost 7 bases, V lost 5 bases, and 3 bases had no gene match. This CDR3 contains 14 residues. The V gene's germline CDR1 is SEHNR and CDR2 FQNEAQ (reference sequence). Material: PBMCs. The V gene is TRBV7-9, the J gene TRBJ1-4; 11 positions match TRBD1. The receptor's source is a man between 18 and 29 years old in good health and CMV-seropositive. This CDR3 reads CASSTGTGGEKLFF. CDR3 coding DNA: TGTGCCAGCAGCACCGGGACAGGGGGTGAAAAACTGTTTTTT.